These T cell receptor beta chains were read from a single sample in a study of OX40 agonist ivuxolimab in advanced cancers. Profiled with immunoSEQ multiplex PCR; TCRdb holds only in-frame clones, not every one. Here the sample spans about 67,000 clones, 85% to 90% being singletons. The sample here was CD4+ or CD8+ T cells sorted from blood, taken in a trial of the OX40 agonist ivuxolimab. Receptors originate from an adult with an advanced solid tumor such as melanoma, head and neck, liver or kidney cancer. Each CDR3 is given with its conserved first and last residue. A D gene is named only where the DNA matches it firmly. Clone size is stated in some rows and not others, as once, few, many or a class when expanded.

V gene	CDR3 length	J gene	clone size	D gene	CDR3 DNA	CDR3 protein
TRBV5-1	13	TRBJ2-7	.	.	TGCGCCAGCACAGGGAGTGTCGGCTACGAGCAGTACTTC	CASTGSVGYEQYF
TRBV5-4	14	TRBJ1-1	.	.	TGTGCCAGCAGCTTCTCGACCGTGAACACTGAAGCTTTCTTT	CASSFSTVNTEAFF
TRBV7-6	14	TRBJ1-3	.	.	TGTGCCAGCAGCTCCGCCCCGGGGGGAAACACCATATATTTT	CASSSAPGGNTIYF
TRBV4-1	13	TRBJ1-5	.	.	TGCGCCAGCAGCCACCTGAGAGATCAGCCCCAGCATTTT	CASSHLRDQPQHF
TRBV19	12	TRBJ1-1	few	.	TGTGCCAGTAGTGCAGGGACACTCGAAGCTTTCTTT	CASSAGTLEAFF
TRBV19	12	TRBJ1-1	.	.	TGTGCCAGTAGTAACAGACCGGGGTACGCTTTCTTT	CASSNRPGYAFF
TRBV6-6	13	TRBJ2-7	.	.	TGTGCCAGCGACCGGGACGGGGTCTACGAGCAGTACTTC	CASDRDGVYEQYF
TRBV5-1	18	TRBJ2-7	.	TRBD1	TGCGCCAGCAGCTCCGTCAAGACAGGGACCACCCCAGCCCACGAGCAGTACTTC	CASSSVKTGTTPAHEQYF
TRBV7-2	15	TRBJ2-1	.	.	TGTGCCAGCAGCTTAGTCTCTACCTCCTACAATGAGCAGTTCTTC	CASSLVSTSYNEQFF
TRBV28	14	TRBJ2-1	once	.	TGTGCCAGCAGTTTATGGTCGGGGGACAATGAGCAGTTCTTC	CASSLWSGDNEQFF
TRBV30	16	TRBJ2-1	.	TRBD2	TGTGCCTGGAGTGCTCCCACTAGCGGGAGGCCATGGGAGCAGTTCTTC	CAWSAPTSGRPWEQFF
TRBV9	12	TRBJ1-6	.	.	TGTGCCAGCAGCGTACACAATTCACCCCTCCACTTT	CASSVHNSPLHF
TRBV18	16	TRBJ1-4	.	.	TGTGCCAGCTCACCAGGGACGACCGTCGGAAATGAAAAACTGTTTTTT	CASSPGTTVGNEKLFF
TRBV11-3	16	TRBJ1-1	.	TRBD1	TGTGCCAGCAGCTTAGGCACTGGGACAGTGAGTTTGGAAGCTTTCTTT	CASSLGTGTVSLEAFF
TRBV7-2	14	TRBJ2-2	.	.	TGTGCCAGCAGCTCCCGACAGAAAACCGGGGAGCTGTTTTTT	CASSSRQKTGELFF
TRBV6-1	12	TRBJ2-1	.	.	TGTGCCAGCAGTGGAGACTATTATGAGCAGTTCTTC	CASSGDYYEQFF
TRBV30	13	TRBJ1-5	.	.	TGTGCCTGGAGTCGAGGGAGCAATCAGCCCCAGCATTTT	CAWSRGSNQPQHF
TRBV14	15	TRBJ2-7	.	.	TGTGCCAGCAGCCAAGGACTGGGAGCCTCCTACGAGCAGTACTTC	CASSQGLGASYEQYF
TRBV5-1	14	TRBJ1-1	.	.	TGCGCCAGCACCCTAAGGGGGGGTAACACTGAAGCTTTCTTT	CASTLRGGNTEAFF
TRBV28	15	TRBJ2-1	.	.	TGTGCCAGCTCTAACCTCTTAGGGGTGAACAATGAGCAGTTCTTC	CASSNLLGVNNEQFF
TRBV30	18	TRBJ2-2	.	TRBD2	TGTGCCTGGATTCCAGGGACTAGCGGGGGGGCCTCTACCGGGGAGCTGTTTTTT	CAWIPGTSGGASTGELFF
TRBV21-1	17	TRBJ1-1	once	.	TGTGCCAGCAGCCCCCGGGACAGGGGTAACCTGAACACTGAAGCTTTCTTT	CASSPRDRGNLNTEAFF
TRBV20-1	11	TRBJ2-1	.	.	TGCAGTGCTACCACCGGCCCCCCTAAGTTCTTC	CSATTGPPKFF
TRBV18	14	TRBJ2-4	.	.	TGTGCCAGCTCACCTAGTACAACCAAAAACATTCAGTACTTC	CASSPSTTKNIQYF
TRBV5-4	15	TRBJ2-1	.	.	TGTGCCAGCAACACCCAGGGGCGCCGGTTCAATGAGCAGTTCTTC	CASNTQGRRFNEQFF
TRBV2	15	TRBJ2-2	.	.	TGTGCCAGCAGTGACAGGGTGGGGAACACCGGGGAGCTGTTTTTT	CASSDRVGNTGELFF
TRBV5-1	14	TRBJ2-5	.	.	TGCGCCAGCAGCTTGGCCTCCGAAGGCGGTCCCCAGTACTTC	CASSLASEGGPQYF
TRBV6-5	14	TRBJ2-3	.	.	TGTGCCAGCAGTTACAGCGGTAGCACAGATACGCAGTATTTT	CASSYSGSTDTQYF
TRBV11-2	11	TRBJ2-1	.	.	TGTGCCAGCAGCGCCCTAAGTGAGCAGTTCTTC	CASSALSEQFF
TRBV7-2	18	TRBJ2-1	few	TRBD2	TGTGCCAGCAGCTTAGAGGGATTAAGCGGGAGGTTCTACAATGAGCAGTTCTTC	CASSLEGLSGRFYNEQFF
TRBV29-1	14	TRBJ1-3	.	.	TGCAGCGTTGAAGTGTGGGAGGGTGGAAACACCATATATTTT	CSVEVWEGGNTIYF
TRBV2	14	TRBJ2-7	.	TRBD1	TGTGCCAGCAGGCAACAGGGGAGCTCCTACGAGCAGTACTTC	CASRQQGSSYEQYF
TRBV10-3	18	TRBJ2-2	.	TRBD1	TGTGCCATCAGTGAGTTTGGGACAGCCTGGACGAACACCGGGGAGCTGTTTTTT	CAISEFGTAWTNTGELFF